The source of this T cell receptor (beta chain) is a study of CD8+ T cells in alopecia areata. cDNA prepared by RNA extraction and subsequent reverse transcription served as the template for sequencing. Method: immunoSEQ multiplex PCR; TCRdb's copy keeps in-frame clones and lacks some. The data show 100,000 to 150,000 clones, roughly 54% seen once. CDR3 size: 10 residues. V lost 3 bases, J lost 14 bases, and 8 bases lay in between. The sequencing here drew on CD4+ T cells sorted from blood, taken at week 0. This sequence joins TRBV23-1 and TRBJ1-5; D gene unclear. TRBV23-1 is an ORF for which the function is uncertain. The TCR originated in a human donor with alopecia areata. The CDR3 DNA reads as TGCGCCAGCAGTCAGATTGTGAAGCATTTT. This sequence encodes CASSQIVKHF.